Included here is one TCR beta chain sequence, with context. Its matching antigen is unknown. This specimen belongs to a study of Tregs in tolerant kidney transplant recipients. Study-wide context: Related graft donors supplied nonmyeloablative bone marrow transplants, and mixed chimerism was transient.

The germline CDR1 and CDR2 sequences are LGHNA and YNFKEQ. This CDR3 is 18 amino acids long. The V gene end was trimmed by 3 bases and the J gene end by 3 bases; junction bases not matched to a gene: 6. CD4+CD25+CD127- Tregs, CD4+CD25- non-Tregs, CD4 and CD8 cells were sorted. Measured with immunoSEQ multiplex PCR; TCRdb has only the in-frame clones, and not every one. This table holds around 78,000 clones, 80% to 95% found once. General study results and limits: Nucleotide sequences could not be compared across some patients' samples due to primer changes. No direct test of biological reproducibility was done here.

Source: Tregs from blood, taken before the transplant. The V and J genes are TRBV4-2 and TRBJ2-3; TRBD2 matches 16 bases. The receptor comes from a human donor who received a combined kidney and bone marrow transplant. CDR3 nucleotides: TGTGCCAGCAGCCAGGTGGGGGGACTAGCGGGAGGGACAGATACGCAGTATTTT. It yields the protein CASSQVGGLAGGTDTQYF.